The 17 T cell receptor beta chains presented below share a single source sample, sequenced in a study of OX40 agonist ivuxolimab in advanced cancers. Profiled with immunoSEQ multiplex PCR; TCRdb holds only in-frame clones, not every one. Of approximately 100,000 clones in the sample, just over 90% were seen once. The sample here was CD4+ or CD8+ T cells sorted from blood, taken in a trial of the OX40 agonist ivuxolimab. The source is an adult with an advanced solid tumor such as melanoma, head and neck, liver or kidney cancer.

The chain couples TRBV11-2 to TRBJ2-7, with D perhaps given as TRBD1 or TRBD2 (5 bases each). The V and J ends lost 3 bases and 2 bases respectively, with 11 bases between them. CDR1 and CDR2 from the germline V gene are SGHAT and FQNNGV. CDR3 length equals 14 residues. This CDR3 is CASSFTGRTYEQYF. CDR3 nucleotide sequence: TGTGCCAGCAGCTTCACGGGGCGGACCTACGAGCAGTACTTC.

The chain recombines TRBV2 with TRBJ1-2; unclear D gene. The CDR3 has 14 residues. Trimming removed 4 bases at V and 4 bases at J, with 13 bases between. Germline-derived CDR1 and CDR2 are SNHLY and FYNNEI. The CDR3 loop reads CASSVSLGIYGYTF. The DNA for the CDR3 is TGTGCCAGCAGTGTATCTTTGGGAATCTATGGCTACACCTTC.

The V and J genes are TRBV7-9 and TRBJ2-5, with D perhaps matching TRBD2 (5 bases). The CDR3 totals 13 residues. Germline V CDR1 and CDR2: SEHNR, FQNEAQ (reference sequence). V was shortened by 5 bases and J by 5 bases, with 12 bases between the two germline ends. This CDR3 reads CASSIGSMETQYF. The CDR3 nucleotides are TGTGCCAGCAGCATTGGGAGTATGGAGACCCAGTACTTC.

The chain joins TRBV15 to TRBJ2-5; TRBD2 is a possible D gene (5 bases). This CDR3 region has 13 residues. In germline, CDR1 is LNHNV, CDR2 YYDKDF (reference sequence). Trimming stripped 2 bases from V and 5 bases from J, with 9 bases between. This CDR3 reads CATSRTDWETQYF. The CDR3, as DNA: TGTGCCACCAGCAGAACGGACTGGGAGACCCAGTACTTC. The whole variable domain, remainder taken from reference TRBV15 and TRBJ2-5, is DAMVIQNPRYQVTQFGKPVTLSCSQTLNHNVMYWYQQKSSQAPKLLFHYYDKDFNNEADTPDNFQSRRPNTSFCFLDIRSPGLGDTAMYLCATSRTDWETQYFGPGTRLLVL.

The chain carries TRBV2 and TRBJ2-2, with TRBD2 matching 11 bases. The CDR3 extends over 14 amino acids. With 4 bases clipped from V and 5 bases from J, the junction kept 0 bases outside the gene matches. Germline values: CDR1 SNHLY, CDR2 FYNNEI. The CDR3 region is CASSGTSGTGELFF. CDR3 sequence (DNA): TGTGCCAGCAGTGGGACTAGCGGGACCGGGGAGCTGTTTTTT.

The chain uses TRBV5-1 and TRBJ2-1; 7 nucleotides line up with TRBD2. Germline values: CDR1 SGHRS, CDR2 YFSETQ. V lost 4 bases to trimming and J lost 7 bases; unmatched junction nucleotides: 11. The CDR3 spans 15 residues. The CDR3 sequence: CASSLLAFAENEQFF. In DNA form, the CDR3 reads TGCGCCAGCAGCCTACTAGCGTTTGCGGAGAATGAGCAGTTCTTC.

V is TRBV19 and J is TRBJ2-2, with D unresolved. The length of the CDR3 is 13 residues. Trimming cost V 3 bases and J 3 bases, with 5 bases left between them. Per germline, CDR1 LNHDA and CDR2 SQIVND (reference sequence). The CDR3 region has the DNA TGTGCCAGTAGTATTGCAGACACCGGGGAGCTGTTTTTT. Its translation is CASSIADTGELFF. The whole variable domain, remainder taken from reference TRBV19 and TRBJ2-2, is DGGITQSPKYLFRKEGQNVTLSCEQNLNHDAMYWYRQDPGQGLRLIYYSQIVNDFQKGDIAEGYSVSREKKESFPLTVTSAQKNPTAFYLCASSIADTGELFFGEGSRLTVL.

This chain connects TRBV28 to TRBJ2-4, with D possibly matching TRBD1 (7 bases). Germline CDR1 reads MDHEN; CDR2 reads SYDVKM. The CDR3 loop spans 18 amino acids. V lost 4 bases and J lost 5, with 24 bases in between. The CDR3 here is CASSSPGQIRRAENIQYF. DNA for the CDR3: TGTGCCAGCAGTTCCCCGGGACAGATTAGGAGGGCGGAAAACATTCAGTACTTC.

The rearrangement joins TRBV7-2 to TRBJ2-7; D assignment may be TRBD1 or TRBD2 (6 bases each). Germline-derived CDR1 and CDR2 are SGHTA and FQGNSA. Trimming shortened V by 4 bases and J by 0 bases, and 16 bases separated the two germline ends. The CDR3 totals 16 residues. CDR3 DNA: TGTGCCAGCAGCTCAGTAGGGGGACTCAGCTCCTACGAGCAGTACTTC. Protein sequence: CASSSVGGLSSYEQYF.

The rearrangement links TRBV27 to TRBJ2-7; TRBD2 matches 12 bases. Germline V gene lookup returns CDR1 MNHEY and CDR2 SMNVEV (reference sequence). The V and J ends lost 5 bases and 5 bases, in that order; junction bases with no gene match: 7. This CDR3 region has 15 residues. The CDR3 DNA reads TGTGCCAGCAGTACCCGGACTAGCGGGAACCACGAGCAGTACTTC. Protein: CASSTRTSGNHEQYF.

This rearrangement joins TRBV19 to TRBJ2-6, with D uncertain. The germline gives CDR1 LNHDA, CDR2 SQIVND (reference sequence). Trimming took off 4 bases at V and 0 bases at J, with 19 bases between the two ends. The CDR3 is made up of 19 amino acids. The CDR3 bases are TGTGCCAGTAGTAGTAGCCAGACATTCCCTGTCTCTGGGGCCAACGTCCTGACTTTC. Protein product: CASSSSQTFPVSGANVLTF. The whole variable domain, remainder taken from reference TRBV19 and TRBJ2-6, is DGGITQSPKYLFRKEGQNVTLSCEQNLNHDAMYWYRQDPGQGLRLIYYSQIVNDFQKGDIAEGYSVSREKKESFPLTVTSAQKNPTAFYLCASSSSQTFPVSGANVLTFGAGSRLTVL.

The sample holds one count of this clone. The chain joins TRBV7-6 to TRBJ1-1; 7 bases agree with TRBD1. Trimming took 4 bases from V and 4 from J; bases not matched to a gene: 6. This CDR3 comprises 14 residues. CDR1 SGHVS and CDR2 FNYEAQ come from the germline V gene. The CDR3 DNA reads TGTGCCAGCAGCTCAGACAGGGCGCGCACTGAAGCTTTCTTT. It yields the protein CASSSDRARTEAFF.

The chain uses TRBV4-1 and TRBJ2-7; 13 bases match TRBD2. Losses at the gene ends were 0 bases for V and 2 bases for J; bases not matched to a gene: 1. This CDR3 region has 16 residues. Germline V gene sequence: CDR1 MGHRA, CDR2 YSYEKL. The CDR3 sequence: CASSQETSGRTYEQYF. CDR3 nucleotide sequence: TGCGCCAGCAGCCAAGAGACTAGCGGGAGGACCTACGAGCAGTACTTC.

The CDR3 bases are TGTGCCAGCAGTCAAGGAGGGGTACTCGAGCAGTACTTC. The encoded protein is CASSQGGVLEQYF. The chain recombines TRBV13 with TRBJ2-7; TRBD2 might be the D (6 bases). CDR1 and CDR2 (germline): PRHDT, FYEKMQ (reference sequence). Between the trimmed V and J ends, which lost 6 bases and 6 bases, there was a span of 15 bases. The CDR3 spans 13 residues.

J is TRBJ2-2 and V is TRBV19; D perhaps matches TRBD2 (6 bases). The ends were cut back, 1 base at V and 7 bases at J, with 10 bases in the middle. CDR3 length equals 14 residues. Per germline, CDR1 LNHDA and CDR2 SQIVND (reference sequence). This CDR3 reads CASSIVTSLGELFF. DNA of the CDR3: TGTGCCAGTAGTATAGTGACTAGTCTCGGGGAGCTGTTTTTT.

J is TRBJ1-2 and V is TRBV9, with 11 bases identical to TRBD1. The CDR3 length is 16 residues. Trimming removed 7 bases from V and 4 bases from J; junction bases left unmatched: 12. Germline V gene sequence: CDR1 SGDLS, CDR2 YYNGEE. CDR3 amino acids: CASSPSGTGGLYGYTF. In DNA, the CDR3 is TGTGCCAGCTCCCCATCCGGGACAGGGGGTCTCTATGGCTACACCTTC.

The genes are TRBV15 and TRBJ1-4; D not certain. V was clipped by 4 bases and J by 8 bases, with 29 bases between them. The CDR3 runs 19 residues. Germline V gene lookup returns CDR1 LNHNV and CDR2 YYDKDF (reference sequence). CDR3 coding DNA: TGTGCCACCAGCACCTCAACGGGTTTTCCGCCGTCAGAATTCGAAAAACTGTTTTTT. Translating it yields CATSTSTGFPPSEFEKLFF.